These 27 T cell receptor beta chains were sequenced from one sample in a study of lymphopenia after photon versus proton radiotherapy. Sequencing was performed with immunoSEQ multiplex PCR; in TCRdb, only in-frame clones are kept and a portion is missing. This table holds tens of thousands of clones, about nine tenths found once. The starting material was peripheral blood, obtained from a patient treated with photon-based radiotherapy. Source of these receptors: a woman aged 70-85 years with pancreatic cancer.

The chain carries TRBV15 and TRBJ2-7; D is possibly TRBD2 (7 bases). Trimming pared 0 bases from V and 2 bases from J, leaving 11 bases between. The length of the CDR3 is 15 residues. The germline gives CDR1 LNHNV, CDR2 YYDKDF (reference sequence). The CDR3 nucleotides are TGTGCCACCAGCAGAGATAGGGGGAGGGCCTACGAGCAGTACTTC. Translated: CATSRDRGRAYEQYF.

The V call is TRBV7-2, the J call TRBJ2-1; D is possibly TRBD2 (5 bases). The CDR3 has 15 residues. Germline lookup yields CDR1 SGHTA and CDR2 FQGNSA. With 1 base removed from V and 6 bases from J, the gap between germline ends came to 13 bases. The CDR3, as DNA: TGTGCCAGCAGCTTAGGTTTGGGAGAAGGCAATGAGCAGTTCTTC. The encoded protein is CASSLGLGEGNEQFF.

The J gene is TRBJ2-1, the V gene TRBV6-1, with 10 bases fitting TRBD2. The CDR3 is 15 residues long. Germline CDR1 MNHNS, CDR2 SASEGT. V shed 6 bases and J 0 bases; nucleotides not matched to a gene: 2. The CDR3 coding sequence is TGTGCCAGCAGACTAGCGGGGAACTCCTACAATGAGCAGTTCTTC. Its protein product is CASRLAGNSYNEQFF.

The chain couples TRBV4-1 to TRBJ2-3, with TRBD2 identical over 7 bases. The germline V gene has CDR1 MGHRA and CDR2 YSYEKL. With 2 bases clipped from V and 3 bases from J, the junction kept 14 bases outside the gene matches. The CDR3 sequence is 18 residues long. CDR3 sequence (DNA): TGCGCCAGCAGCCAACTTTCTGCGGGCGGGAGTCGGACAGATACGCAGTATTTT. The encoded protein is CASSQLSAGGSRTDTQYF.

The V gene is TRBV14, the J gene TRBJ2-5, with 7 bases lining up with TRBD1. CDR1 is SGHDN, CDR2 FVKESK, per germline. The CDR3 spans 15 residues. V lost 1 base and J lost 2; bases outside the gene matches: 4. The DNA for the CDR3 is TGTGCCAGCAGCCAAGTTGTGGACAGGCAAGAGACCCAGTACTTC. Protein product: CASSQVVDRQETQYF.

This clone came up once. The chain couples TRBV4-1 to TRBJ1-3; D is unclear. The CDR3 is 19 residues long. Trimming took 0 bases from V and 4 from J, leaving 22 bases between them. The germline V gene encodes CDR1 MGHRA and CDR2 YSYEKL. CDR3 sequence reads: CASSQDLVREGLAGNTIYF. CDR3 DNA: TGCGCCAGCAGCCAAGATCTGGTCCGAGAGGGTCTGGCCGGAAACACCATATATTTT.

The V gene is TRBV10-2, the J gene TRBJ2-2, with a weak D call TRBD2 (6 bases). Germline-derived CDR1 and CDR2 are WSHSY and SAAADI. The CDR3 runs 15 residues. With 4 bases removed from V and 4 bases from J, the gap between germline ends came to 13 bases. The CDR3 region is CASSGLGPGTGELFF. As DNA, the CDR3 is TGCGCCAGCAGTGGACTAGGGCCGGGCACCGGGGAGCTGTTTTTT.

The chain combines TRBV2 with TRBJ2-5, with TRBD2 identical over 10 bases. This CDR3 is built from 15 residues. The germline gives CDR1 SNHLY, CDR2 FYNNEI. V shed 4 bases and J 5 bases; nucleotides not matched to a gene: 7. In DNA, the CDR3 is TGTGCCAGCAGTGTAGCTAGCGGGAGTGGCGAGACCCAGTACTTC. Its protein product is CASSVASGSGETQYF.

The V gene is TRBV14, the J gene TRBJ2-7, with 10 nucleotides matching TRBD1. Germline CDR1 SGHDN, CDR2 FVKESK. The CDR3 totals 17 residues. Germline trimming cut 2 bases from V and 6 bases from J; bases unmatched to any gene: 13. The CDR3 coding sequence is TGTGCCAGCAGCCAATCACCGGGACAGGGGCCGTCACTCGAGCAGTACTTC. It encodes CASSQSPGQGPSLEQYF.

V is TRBV28 and J is TRBJ1-6, with 9 bases that match TRBD1. J gave up 5 bases and V 4 bases, and 9 bases lay outside the gene matches. From germline, CDR1 is MDHEN and CDR2 SYDVKM. The CDR3 covers 17 residues. The CDR3 loop reads CASSSRDRASNNSPLHF. The DNA of the CDR3 is TGTGCCAGCAGTTCCCGGGACAGGGCCAGCAATAATTCACCCCTCCACTTT.

The chain joins TRBV5-4 to TRBJ2-5, with D perhaps TRBD1 or TRBD2 (5 bases each). This CDR3 region has 14 residues. V gave up 4 bases and J gave up 0 bases, with 10 bases separating them. Germline loops: CDR1 SGHNT, CDR2 YYREEE (reference sequence). The CDR3 DNA reads as TGTGCCAGCAGCCGTGGGACGGACCAAGAGACCCAGTACTTC. Translated: CASSRGTDQETQYF. Using reference TRBV5-4 and TRBJ2-5 for the parts outside the CDR3, the full variable domain is ETGVTQSPTHLIKTRGQQVTLRCSSQSGHNTVSWYQQALGQGPQFIFQYYREEENGRGNFPPRFSGLQFPNYSSELNVNALELDDSALYLCASSRGTDQETQYFGPGTRLLVL.

This sequence joins TRBV7-2 and TRBJ2-5, with D hard to call. With 4 bases removed from V and 2 bases from J, the gap between germline ends came to 8 bases. Per the germline V gene, CDR1 is SGHTA and CDR2 is FQGNSA. The CDR3 length is 13 residues. In DNA form, the CDR3 reads TGTGCCAGCAGCTCGTCCCAGCAAGAGACCCAGTACTTC. Protein product: CASSSSQQETQYF.

This rearrangement joins TRBV7-9 to TRBJ2-1; D gene uncertain. CDR1 is SEHNR, CDR2 FQNEAQ, per germline (reference sequence). The length of the CDR3 is 11 residues. V dropped 3 bases and J dropped 8 bases, with 5 bases sitting between them. CDR3 nucleotides: TGTGCCAGCAGCTTGGGCGATGAGCAGTTCTTC. It yields the protein CASSLGDEQFF.

This clone was recorded once. The chain is built from TRBV4-3 and TRBJ2-1, with D perhaps TRBD2 (5 bases). V was trimmed by 0 bases and J by 2 bases, leaving 11 bases between them. The germline gives CDR1 LGHNA, CDR2 YSLEER. The CDR3 covers 16 residues. CDR3 loop: CASSQEGVLAYNEQFF. CDR3 bases: TGCGCCAGCAGCCAAGAAGGAGTACTAGCCTACAATGAGCAGTTCTTC.

The chain joins TRBV5-6 to TRBJ1-1; TRBD1 is a possible D gene (6 bases). V lost 4 bases and J lost 4, with 20 bases in between. This CDR3 has 16 amino acids. From germline, CDR1 is SGHDT and CDR2 YYEEEE. CDR3 amino acids: CASSVDRDTEVTEAFF. CDR3 bases: TGTGCCAGCAGCGTGGACCGGGACACTGAAGTCACTGAAGCTTTCTTT.

The gene calls are TRBV6-1 and TRBJ2-3; no definite D call. The V end was cut by 2 bases, the J end by 7 bases, with 10 bases between. CDR1 is MNHNS and CDR2 is SASEGT in the germline V gene. The CDR3 consists of 13 residues. The CDR3 spells CASSERELYTQYF. The CDR3 DNA sequence: TGTGCCAGCAGTGAACGAGAACTTTATACGCAGTATTTT.

V and J are TRBV4-3 and TRBJ2-2; 7 nucleotides line up with TRBD1. This CDR3 is built from 16 residues. V shed 0 bases, J shed 8 bases, and the junction held 9 bases outside the gene matches. In germline, CDR1 is LGHNA, CDR2 YSLEER. CDR3 in DNA: TGCGCCAGCAGCCAAGAATTCGAGGGGGCGTCTGGGGAGCTGTTTTTT. Its protein is CASSQEFEGASGELFF.

The chain combines TRBV14 with TRBJ1-4, with D possibly matching TRBD1 (5 bases). V lost 0 bases and J 5 bases, leaving 10 bases between the germline ends. CDR1 SGHDN and CDR2 FVKESK come from the germline V gene. The CDR3 covers 15 residues. CDR3 sequence: CASSQDINRNEKLFF. The CDR3 nucleotides read TGTGCCAGCAGCCAAGATATCAACAGGAATGAAAAACTGTTTTTT.

The rearrangement links TRBV5-4 to TRBJ2-5, with a tentative D call TRBD1 (5 bases). The CDR3 extends over 16 amino acids. Germline lookup yields CDR1 SGHNT and CDR2 YYREEE (reference sequence). Trimming removed 0 bases at V and 4 bases at J, with 16 bases between. This CDR3 is CASSLVGESGRETQYF. CDR3 DNA sequence: TGTGCCAGCAGCTTGGTAGGGGAATCGGGTAGAGAGACCCAGTACTTC.

This chain joins TRBV7-2 and TRBJ2-7; the D gene is possibly TRBD1 (7 bases). Per the germline V gene, CDR1 is SGHTA and CDR2 is FQGNSA. V gave up 6 bases and J gave up 7 bases, with 25 bases separating them. The CDR3 length is 16 residues. Written as DNA, the CDR3 is TGTGCCAGCAGAACAGCTCCAGGGGGGCGAAGTACTGAGCAGTACTTC. Amino acids: CASRTAPGGRSTEQYF. Using reference TRBV7-2 and TRBJ2-7 for the parts outside the CDR3, the full variable domain is GAGVSQSPSNKVTEKGKDVELRCDPISGHTALYWYRQSLGQGLEFLIYFQGNSAPDKSGLPSDRFSAERTGGSVSTLTIQRTQQEDSAVYLCASRTAPGGRSTEQYFGPGTRLTVT.

The chain combines TRBV2 with TRBJ1-2, with D perhaps matching TRBD1 (6 bases). V was trimmed by 5 bases and J by 4 bases, leaving 14 bases between them. The CDR3 extends over 14 amino acids. Looked up from germline, CDR1 is SNHLY and CDR2 is FYNNEI. The DNA of the CDR3 is TGTGCCAGCAGTATAGCCCTGGGGGCCTATGGCTACACCTTC. It codes for CASSIALGAYGYTF.

This rearrangement joins TRBV5-1 to TRBJ2-5, with D possibly matching TRBD1 (6 bases). The V gene lost 2 bases and the J gene lost 2 bases, with 7 bases spanning the gap. This CDR3 comprises 13 residues. Germline-derived CDR1 and CDR2 are SGHRS and YFSETQ. The CDR3 loop reads CASSFTGQETQYF. CDR3 DNA: TGCGCCAGCAGCTTTACAGGGCAAGAGACCCAGTACTTC. Together with reference TRBV5-1 and TRBJ2-5, the CDR3 gives the full variable domain: KAGVTQTPRYLIKTRGQQVTLSCSPISGHRSVSWYQQTPGQGLQFLFEYFSETQRNKGNFPGRFSGRQFSNSRSEMNVSTLELGDSALYLCASSFTGQETQYFGPGTRLLVL.

The rearrangement uses TRBV6-5 and TRBJ1-2, with D unresolved. V lost 0 bases, J lost 6 bases, and 8 bases lay in between. The germline gives CDR1 MNHEY, CDR2 SVGAGI. The CDR3 sequence is 13 residues long. For the CDR3, the DNA is TGTGCCAGCAGTTACTCGCCGCTTGATGGCTACACCTTC. It codes for CASSYSPLDGYTF.

V gene TRBV10-3 combines with J gene TRBJ2-1; D possibly corresponds to TRBD2 (6 bases). Germline lookup yields CDR1 ENHRY and CDR2 SYGVKD. Trimming cost V 6 bases and J 7 bases, with 16 bases left between them. There are 14 residues in the CDR3. Written as DNA, the CDR3 is TGTGCCATCAGCCGCACAACCCTAGCGAATGAGCAGTTCTTC. Residues: CAISRTTLANEQFF.

The rearrangement joins TRBV27 to TRBJ2-7, with D perhaps matching TRBD2 (6 bases). Germline V CDR1 and CDR2: MNHEY, SMNVEV (reference sequence). The CDR3 sequence is 14 residues long. Trimming removed 3 bases from V and 3 bases from J, with 12 bases in between. The CDR3 reads CASSFRGKGYEQYF. DNA for the CDR3: TGTGCCAGCAGTTTCCGCGGGAAAGGCTACGAGCAGTACTTC.

The V call is TRBV4-1, the J call TRBJ1-5; a possible D gene is TRBD1 (6 bases). The germline gives CDR1 MGHRA, CDR2 YSYEKL. V was cut by 1 base and J by 3 bases, with 10 bases left in between. CDR3 length: 15 amino acids. DNA of the CDR3: TGCGCCAGCAGCCAAGGAAACAGGGACAATCAGCCCCAGCATTTT. Translation: CASSQGNRDNQPQHF.

CDR3 amino acids: CATSRTGGPGNTIYF. CDR3 bases: TGTGCCACCAGCAGGACAGGGGGACCAGGAAACACCATATATTTT. The chain recombines TRBV15 with TRBJ1-3; 9 bases map to TRBD1. The germline V gene has CDR1 LNHNV and CDR2 YYDKDF (reference sequence). The CDR3 loop spans 15 amino acids. Losses at the gene ends were 3 bases for V and 4 bases for J; bases not matched to a gene: 4.